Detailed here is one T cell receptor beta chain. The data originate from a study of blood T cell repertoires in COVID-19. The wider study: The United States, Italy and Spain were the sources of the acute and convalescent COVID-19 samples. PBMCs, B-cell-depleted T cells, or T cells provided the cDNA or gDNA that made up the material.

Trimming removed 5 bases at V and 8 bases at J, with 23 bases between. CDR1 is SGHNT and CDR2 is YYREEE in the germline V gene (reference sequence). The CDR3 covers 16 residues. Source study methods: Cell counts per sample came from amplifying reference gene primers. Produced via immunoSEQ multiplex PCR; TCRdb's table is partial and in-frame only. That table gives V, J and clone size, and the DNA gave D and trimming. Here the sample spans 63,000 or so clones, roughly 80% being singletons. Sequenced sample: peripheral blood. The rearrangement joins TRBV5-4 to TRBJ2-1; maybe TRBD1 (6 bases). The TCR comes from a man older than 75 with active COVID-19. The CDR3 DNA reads TGTGCCAGCAGGCCCCGGGACACCAGTCCAGGGGATGAGCAGTTCTTC. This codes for CASRPRDTSPGDEQFF. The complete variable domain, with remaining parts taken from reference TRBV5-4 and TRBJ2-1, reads ETGVTQSPTHLIKTRGQQVTLRCSSQSGHNTVSWYQQALGQGPQFIFQYYREEENGRGNFPPRFSGLQFPNYSSELNVNALELDDSALYLCASRPRDTSPGDEQFFGPGTRLTVL.